Described below is a single T cell receptor beta chain sequence and its context. At one end the junction does not follow the germline gene, possibly because of a read error. This entry belongs to a study of lung T cells in sarcoidosis with Löfgren's syndrome. The germline CDR1 and CDR2 sequences are MDHEN and SYDVKM. The CDR3 is made up of 14 amino acids. A single record per CDR3 protein comes from TCRdb applying MiXCR to the reads. This sample has 60,000 to 65,000 distinct CDR3 sequences, with 21% found just once. The chain combines TRBV28 with TRBJ1-1; a possible D gene is TRBD1 (5 bases). The origin of this receptor is a human donor with sarcoidosis (Löfgren's syndrome or another form), or a control subject (not recorded which). Sequencing used CD4+ T cells from PBMCs. The chain's CDR3 is CASNRPGRSTEAFF. The DNA for the CDR3 is TGCGCCAGCAATCGTCCAGGGCGAAGCACTGAAGCTTTCTTT.